This is a list of T cell receptor beta chains from one sample in a study of blood T cell repertoires in COVID-19. Sequencing was performed with immunoSEQ multiplex PCR; in TCRdb, only in-frame clones are kept and a portion is missing. The sample holds roughly 410,000 clones; about 90% are singletons and the top ten take 2% to 2.5%. The specimen sequenced was peripheral blood. These receptors all come from a woman in her sixties or seventies with COVID-19, enrolled during active disease. CDR3s include the opening cysteine and the closing phenylalanine or tryptophan. Fields, in order: J gene, clone size, V gene, D gene, CDR3 DNA, CDR3 protein. D genes are given only for firm matches. Rows give clone size only sometimes, using once, few, many, or a class for an expanded clone.

j_call: TRBJ1-5; clone_size: -; v_call: TRBV10-2; d_call: -; cdr3_nt: TGCGCCAGCAGTGGCACAGGGTACCAGCCCCAGCATTTT; cdr3_aa: CASSGTGYQPQHF
j_call: TRBJ1-5; clone_size: -; v_call: TRBV15; d_call: -; cdr3_nt: TGTGCCACCAGCAGAGATCTCTGGGGCAGCGATCAGCCCCAGCATTTT; cdr3_aa: CATSRDLWGSDQPQHF
j_call: TRBJ1-2; clone_size: -; v_call: TRBV6-5; d_call: -; cdr3_nt: TGTGCCAGCAGTCAACAGGGTGCTGCCAACTATGGCTACACCTTC; cdr3_aa: CASSQQGAANYGYTF
j_call: TRBJ2-2; clone_size: -; v_call: TRBV4-2; d_call: TRBD2; cdr3_nt: TGTGCCAGCAGCTTAGGGACTAGCGCCGGCGGGGAGCTGTTTTTT; cdr3_aa: CASSLGTSAGGELFF
j_call: TRBJ1-1; clone_size: -; v_call: TRBV5-1; d_call: TRBD1; cdr3_nt: TGCGCCAGCAGCTTTAGCCTGACAGGGGGAAACACTGAAGCTTTCTTT; cdr3_aa: CASSFSLTGGNTEAFF
j_call: TRBJ1-6; clone_size: -; v_call: TRBV13; d_call: -; cdr3_nt: TGTGCCAGCAGCCGGGGAGTTTTGGATTCACCCCTCCACTTT; cdr3_aa: CASSRGVLDSPLHF
j_call: TRBJ2-5; clone_size: -; v_call: TRBV4-2; d_call: -; cdr3_nt: TGTGCCAGCAGCCAAGCGTCGAGCGGCCAAGAGACCCAGTACTTC; cdr3_aa: CASSQASSGQETQYF
j_call: TRBJ1-4; clone_size: -; v_call: TRBV9; d_call: -; cdr3_nt: TGTGCCAGCAGCTCCAGGCACACAACTAATGAAAAACTGTTTTTT; cdr3_aa: CASSSRHTTNEKLFF
j_call: TRBJ2-2; clone_size: once; v_call: TRBV3-1/TRBV3-2; d_call: -; cdr3_nt: TGTGCCAGCAGCCACAAAGGGGGTCACGGGGAGCTGTTTTTT; cdr3_aa: CASSHKGGHGELFF
j_call: TRBJ2-5; clone_size: -; v_call: TRBV6-8; d_call: TRBD2; cdr3_nt: TGTGCCAGCAGTTACCCTCCTCTAGCGGGGCTAGAGACCCAGTACTTC; cdr3_aa: CASSYPPLAGLETQYF
j_call: TRBJ1-2; clone_size: -; v_call: TRBV6-5; d_call: -; cdr3_nt: TGTGCCACCAAGGGGGATCGGGGCTACACCTTC; cdr3_aa: CATKGDRGYTF
j_call: TRBJ1-1; clone_size: -; v_call: TRBV18; d_call: -; cdr3_nt: TGTGCCAGCTCCCCCGGTCCGGCGGGCACTGAAGCTTTCTTT; cdr3_aa: CASSPGPAGTEAFF
j_call: TRBJ1-2; clone_size: -; v_call: TRBV29-1; d_call: -; cdr3_nt: TGCAGCGTCAGAGCAGGCTATGGCTACACCTTC; cdr3_aa: CSVRAGYGYTF
j_call: TRBJ1-1; clone_size: -; v_call: TRBV5-4; d_call: -; cdr3_nt: TGTGCCAGCAGCTTGGATCTGGCAGGGAACACTGAAGCTTTCTTT; cdr3_aa: CASSLDLAGNTEAFF
j_call: TRBJ1-2; clone_size: -; v_call: TRBV4-1; d_call: -; cdr3_nt: TGCGCCAGCAGCCAAGGCCAGGGAAGCTATGGCTACACCTTC; cdr3_aa: CASSQGQGSYGYTF
j_call: TRBJ2-7; clone_size: -; v_call: TRBV6-2/TRBV6-3; d_call: -; cdr3_nt: TGTGCCAGCAGTTACGCGGCCCAATACGAGCAGTACTTC; cdr3_aa: CASSYAAQYEQYF
j_call: TRBJ1-2; clone_size: once; v_call: TRBV7-9; d_call: -; cdr3_nt: TGTGCCAGCAGCTTAGGTTACAGGGATACCTATGGCTACACCTTC; cdr3_aa: CASSLGYRDTYGYTF
j_call: TRBJ2-1; clone_size: -; v_call: TRBV18; d_call: -; cdr3_nt: TGTGCCAGCTCACTACTTTTAAACCAATATTCCAATGAGCAGTTCTTC; cdr3_aa: CASSLLLNQYSNEQFF
j_call: TRBJ1-1; clone_size: -; v_call: TRBV19; d_call: TRBD1; cdr3_nt: TGTGCCAGTAGGAGACCGGGACAGGGGGCGCTTCCTGAAGCTTTCTTT; cdr3_aa: CASRRPGQGALPEAFF
j_call: TRBJ1-1; clone_size: -; v_call: TRBV2; d_call: -; cdr3_nt: TGTGCCAGCAGTGAAGCGCGTGAAGCTTTCTTT; cdr3_aa: CASSEAREAFF
j_call: TRBJ2-1; clone_size: -; v_call: TRBV6-4; d_call: TRBD2; cdr3_nt: TGTGCCAGCAGCCGACTAGCGGGGGGCGGATACAATGAGCAGTTCTTC; cdr3_aa: CASSRLAGGGYNEQFF
j_call: TRBJ1-2; clone_size: -; v_call: TRBV5-1; d_call: -; cdr3_nt: TGCGCCAGCAGCTGGGGCGGTTTGTCAGCTAACTATGGCTACACCTTC; cdr3_aa: CASSWGGLSANYGYTF
j_call: TRBJ1-2; clone_size: -; v_call: TRBV7-8; d_call: -; cdr3_nt: TGTGCCAGCAGCTTACGGGCGGGTAACTATGGCTACACCTTC; cdr3_aa: CASSLRAGNYGYTF
j_call: TRBJ2-3; clone_size: -; v_call: TRBV5-1; d_call: -; cdr3_nt: TGCGCCAGCAGCCGGACAAGTGGCACAGATACGCAGTATTTT; cdr3_aa: CASSRTSGTDTQYF
j_call: TRBJ1-2; clone_size: -; v_call: TRBV5-1; d_call: -; cdr3_nt: TGCGCCAGCAGCGGAGACAGGCGGGGCTACACCTTC; cdr3_aa: CASSGDRRGYTF
j_call: TRBJ2-3; clone_size: -; v_call: TRBV9; d_call: TRBD2; cdr3_nt: TGTGCCAGCAGCGTAGGACTAGCGGGGACGGATAGCACAGATACGCAGTATTTT; cdr3_aa: CASSVGLAGTDSTDTQYF
j_call: TRBJ2-7; clone_size: -; v_call: TRBV7-2; d_call: TRBD1; cdr3_nt: TGTGCCAGCAGCTTAGGGGGGACAGGGTCCGTTTACGAGCAGTACTTC; cdr3_aa: CASSLGGTGSVYEQYF
j_call: TRBJ2-7; clone_size: -; v_call: TRBV7-3; d_call: TRBD1; cdr3_nt: TGTGCCAGCAGCCCGGACAGGGGTTACGAGCAGTACTTC; cdr3_aa: CASSPDRGYEQYF
j_call: TRBJ2-3; clone_size: -; v_call: TRBV2; d_call: -; cdr3_nt: TGTGCCAGGGCCGGGCTAAGAGGGGGAGATACGCAGTATTTT; cdr3_aa: CARAGLRGGDTQYF
j_call: TRBJ1-1; clone_size: -; v_call: TRBV19; d_call: -; cdr3_nt: TGTGCCAGTAGAGAGCAGGGGAACACTGAAGCTTTCTTT; cdr3_aa: CASREQGNTEAFF
j_call: TRBJ2-1; clone_size: -; v_call: TRBV4-1; d_call: -; cdr3_nt: TGCGCCAGCAGCCCCGCTGACCGGGATAGCCCCTACAATGAGCAGTTCTTC; cdr3_aa: CASSPADRDSPYNEQFF